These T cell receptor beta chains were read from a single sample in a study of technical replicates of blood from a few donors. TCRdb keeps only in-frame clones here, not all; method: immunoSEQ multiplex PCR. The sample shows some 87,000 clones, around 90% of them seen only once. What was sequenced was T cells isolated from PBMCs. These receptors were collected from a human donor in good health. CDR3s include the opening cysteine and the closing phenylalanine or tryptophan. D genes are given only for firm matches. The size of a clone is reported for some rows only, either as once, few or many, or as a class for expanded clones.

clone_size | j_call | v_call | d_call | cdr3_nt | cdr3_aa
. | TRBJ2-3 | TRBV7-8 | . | TGTGCCAGCAGCTCGGCCCCCGGAGGGCCAGATACGCAGTATTTT | CASSSAPGGPDTQYF
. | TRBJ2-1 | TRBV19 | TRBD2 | TGTGCCAGTAGTCGTCTAACTAGCGGGGCGGAAGGGGGGCAGTTCTTC | CASSRLTSGAEGGQFF
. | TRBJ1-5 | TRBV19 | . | TGTGCCAGTAGCCGGGTCGAGGTTCAGCCCCAGCATTTT | CASSRVEVQPQHF
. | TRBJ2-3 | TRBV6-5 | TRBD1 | TGTGCCAGCAGTTACCGAAGACAGGGTGGTTTTGATACGCAGTATTTT | CASSYRRQGGFDTQYF
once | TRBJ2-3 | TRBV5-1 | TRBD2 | TGCGCCAGCAGCTTGGTTCTAGCGGGAGTTTCTGGAGATACGCAGTATTTT | CASSLVLAGVSGDTQYF
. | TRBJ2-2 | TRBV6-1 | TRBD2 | TGTGCCAGCAGTGATCCCGGACTAGCGGGAGAAAGCACCGGGGAGCTGTTTTTT | CASSDPGLAGESTGELFF
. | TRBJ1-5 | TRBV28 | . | TGTGCCAGCAGTTACAGTATTTATCAGCCCCAGCATTTT | CASSYSIYQPQHF
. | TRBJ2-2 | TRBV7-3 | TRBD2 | TGTGCCAGCAGCTTAGGATCTAGCGGGAGGACCGGGGAGCTGTTTTTT | CASSLGSSGRTGELFF
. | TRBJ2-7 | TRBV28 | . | TGTGCCAGCAGTTTATACAGAAACGAGCAGTACTTC | CASSLYRNEQYF
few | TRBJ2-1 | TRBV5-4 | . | TGTGCCAGCAGCCGGACAACAGGCTCCTACAATGAGCAGTTCTTC | CASSRTTGSYNEQFF
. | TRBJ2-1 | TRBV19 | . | TGTGCCAGTAGTATGCGGGGCGCAGATGAGCAGTTCTTC | CASSMRGADEQFF
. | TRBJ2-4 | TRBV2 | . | TGTGCCAGCAGTGTAGGACTTATAGCCAAAAACATTCAGTACTTC | CASSVGLIAKNIQYF
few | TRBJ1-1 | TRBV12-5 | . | TGTGCTAGTGGTTTGGTTCCCGGAGCTTTCTTT | CASGLVPGAFF
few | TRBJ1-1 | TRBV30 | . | TGTGCCTGGAGTCTTCAGGGTAACACTGAAGCTTTCTTT | CAWSLQGNTEAFF
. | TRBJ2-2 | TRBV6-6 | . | TGTGCCAGCAGTTACTCGGTACAGGGAGTTGACGGGGAGCTGTTTTTT | CASSYSVQGVDGELFF
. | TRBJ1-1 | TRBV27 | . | TGTGCCAGCTTTCAGGGCAGGAGCACTGAAGCTTTCTTT | CASFQGRSTEAFF
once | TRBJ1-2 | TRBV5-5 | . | TGTGCCATGCGGGCAGCTCAGGACTATGGCTACACCTTC | CAMRAAQDYGYTF
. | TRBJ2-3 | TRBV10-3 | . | TGTGCCATCAGTGAGTCGGGGGAACCAGCCGGAGGGCCTGGCACAGATACGCAGTATTTT | CAISESGEPAGGPGTDTQYF
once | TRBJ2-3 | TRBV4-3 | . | TGCGCCAGCAGCTCGGCGACGCGGGCTAGCACAGATACGCAGTATTTT | CASSSATRASTDTQYF
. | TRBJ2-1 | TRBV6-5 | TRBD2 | TGTGCCAGCAGCCAGACTAGCGGGGGGCGTGGCGAGCAGTTCTTC | CASSQTSGGRGEQFF
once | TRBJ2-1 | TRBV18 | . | TGTGCCAGCTCACCAACGGCGGCTGGAGAGCAGTTCTTC | CASSPTAAGEQFF
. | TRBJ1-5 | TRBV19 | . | TGTGCCAGTAGTGAAGACAGGAGCTATCAGCCCCAGCATTTT | CASSEDRSYQPQHF
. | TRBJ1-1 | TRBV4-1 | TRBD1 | TGCGCCAGCAGCCTATCAAACCGGACAGGAATGAACACTGAAGCTTTCTTT | CASSLSNRTGMNTEAFF
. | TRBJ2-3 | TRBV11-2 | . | TGTGCCAGCAGCTCCAGACTAGTGGGTGGGACAGATACGCAGTATTTT | CASSSRLVGGTDTQYF
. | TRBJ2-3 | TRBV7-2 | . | TGTGCCAGCAGCTTAGGGCCCCCTAGCACAGATACGCAGTATTTT | CASSLGPPSTDTQYF
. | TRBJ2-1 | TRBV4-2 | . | TGTGCCAGCAGCCAAGATAGACTGCCTGGGAATGAGCAGTTCTTC | CASSQDRLPGNEQFF